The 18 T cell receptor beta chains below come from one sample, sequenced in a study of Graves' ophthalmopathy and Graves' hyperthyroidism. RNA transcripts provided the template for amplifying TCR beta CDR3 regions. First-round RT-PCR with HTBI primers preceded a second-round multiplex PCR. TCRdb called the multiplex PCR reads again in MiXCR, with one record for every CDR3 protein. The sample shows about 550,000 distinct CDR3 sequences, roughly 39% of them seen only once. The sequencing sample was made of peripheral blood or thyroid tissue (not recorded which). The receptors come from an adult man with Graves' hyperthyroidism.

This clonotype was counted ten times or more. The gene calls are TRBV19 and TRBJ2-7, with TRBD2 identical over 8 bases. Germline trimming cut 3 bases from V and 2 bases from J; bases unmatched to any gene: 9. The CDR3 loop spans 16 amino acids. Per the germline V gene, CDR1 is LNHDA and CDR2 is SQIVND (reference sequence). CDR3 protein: CASSMGLAGLAYEQYF. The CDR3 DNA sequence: TGTGCCAGTAGTATGGGTCTAGCGGGTTTAGCCTACGAGCAGTACTTC.

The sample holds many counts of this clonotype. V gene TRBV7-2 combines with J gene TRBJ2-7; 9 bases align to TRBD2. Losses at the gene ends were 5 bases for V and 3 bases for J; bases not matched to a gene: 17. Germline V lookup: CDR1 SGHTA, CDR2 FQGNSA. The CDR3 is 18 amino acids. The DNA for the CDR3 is TGTGCCAGCAGCACCCCGTTTTACCAGCGACTAGCGGTCTACGAGCAGTACTTC. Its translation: CASSTPFYQRLAVYEQYF.

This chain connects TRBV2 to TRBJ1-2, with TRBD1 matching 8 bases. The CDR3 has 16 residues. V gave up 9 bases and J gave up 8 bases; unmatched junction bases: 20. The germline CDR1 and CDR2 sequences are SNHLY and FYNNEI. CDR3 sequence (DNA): TGTGCCAGTAGCGGGGACCCCATTACACAGGGGGGCGGCTACACCTTC. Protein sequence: CASSGDPITQGGGYTF.

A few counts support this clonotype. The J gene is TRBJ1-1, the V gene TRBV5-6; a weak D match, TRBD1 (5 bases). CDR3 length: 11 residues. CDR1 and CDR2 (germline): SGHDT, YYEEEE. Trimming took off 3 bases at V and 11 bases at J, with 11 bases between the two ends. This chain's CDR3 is CASSSGERAFF. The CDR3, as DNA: TGTGCCAGCAGCTCGGGGGAAAGGGCTTTCTTT.

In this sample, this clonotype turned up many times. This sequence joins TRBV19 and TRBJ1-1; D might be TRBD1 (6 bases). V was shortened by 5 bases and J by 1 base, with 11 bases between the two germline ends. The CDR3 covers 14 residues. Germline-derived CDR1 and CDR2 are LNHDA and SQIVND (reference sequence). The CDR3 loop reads CASSARGPNTEAFF. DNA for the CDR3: TGTGCCAGTAGTGCCAGGGGACCGAACACTGAAGCTTTCTTT.

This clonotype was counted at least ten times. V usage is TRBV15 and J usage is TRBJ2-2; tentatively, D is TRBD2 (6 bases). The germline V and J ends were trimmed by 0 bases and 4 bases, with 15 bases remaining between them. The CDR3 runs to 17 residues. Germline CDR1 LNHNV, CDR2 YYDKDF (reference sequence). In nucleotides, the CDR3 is TGTGCCACCAGCAGAGATCTGGTGGGAGGTAGCACCGGGGAGCTGTTTTTT. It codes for CATSRDLVGGSTGELFF.

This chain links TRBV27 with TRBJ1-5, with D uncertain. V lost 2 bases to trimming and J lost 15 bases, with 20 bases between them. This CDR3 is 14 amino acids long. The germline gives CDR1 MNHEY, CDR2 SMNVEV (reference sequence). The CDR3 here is CASSLAGLNYQRHF. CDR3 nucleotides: TGTGCCAGCAGTTTAGCCGGGCTAAATTATCAACGGCATTTT.

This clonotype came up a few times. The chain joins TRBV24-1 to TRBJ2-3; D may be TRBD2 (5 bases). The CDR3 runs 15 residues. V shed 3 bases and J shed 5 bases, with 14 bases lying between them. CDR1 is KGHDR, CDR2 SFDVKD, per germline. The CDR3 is CATSDPRDKLDTQYF. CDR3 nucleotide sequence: TGTGCCACCAGTGATCCGAGGGATAAGTTAGATACGCAGTATTTT.

This CDR3 reads CASTSSGHYNEQFF. The CDR3 coding sequence is TGTGCCAGCACCAGTTCAGGGCATTACAATGAGCAGTTCTTC. The chain couples TRBV6-4 to TRBJ2-7, with D perhaps matching TRBD1 (5 bases). The J call is in doubt because the DNA end fits TRBJ2-1 better. Looked up from germline, CDR1 is MRHNA and CDR2 is SNTAGT. This CDR3 has 14 residues.

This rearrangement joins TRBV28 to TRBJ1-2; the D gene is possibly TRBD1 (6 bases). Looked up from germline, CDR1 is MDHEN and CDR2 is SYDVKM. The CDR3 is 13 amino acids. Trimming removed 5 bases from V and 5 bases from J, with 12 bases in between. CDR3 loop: CASSPGGPYGYTF. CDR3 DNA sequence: TGTGCCAGCAGTCCCGGGGGCCCTTATGGCTACACCTTC.

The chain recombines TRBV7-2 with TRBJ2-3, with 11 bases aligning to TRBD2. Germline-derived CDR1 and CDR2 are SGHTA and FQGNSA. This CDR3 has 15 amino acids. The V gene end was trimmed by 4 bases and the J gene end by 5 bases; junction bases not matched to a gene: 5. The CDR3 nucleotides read TGTGCCAGCAGCTCCGCCGGGACTAGCGGAGATACGCAGTATTTT. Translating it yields CASSSAGTSGDTQYF.

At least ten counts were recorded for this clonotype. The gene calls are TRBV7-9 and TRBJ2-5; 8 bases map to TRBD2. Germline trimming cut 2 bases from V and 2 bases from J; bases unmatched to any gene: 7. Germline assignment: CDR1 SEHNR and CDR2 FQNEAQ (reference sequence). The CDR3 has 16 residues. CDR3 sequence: CASSLPSGGEQETQYF. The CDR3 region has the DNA TGTGCCAGCAGCTTACCGAGCGGGGGAGAACAAGAGACCCAGTACTTC.

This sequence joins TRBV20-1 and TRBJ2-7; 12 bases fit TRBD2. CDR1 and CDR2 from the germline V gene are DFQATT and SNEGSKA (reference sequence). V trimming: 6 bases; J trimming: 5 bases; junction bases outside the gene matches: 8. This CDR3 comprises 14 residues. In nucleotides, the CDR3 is TGCAGTGCGACCTGGACTAGCGGGACTGACGAGCAGTACTTC. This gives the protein CSATWTSGTDEQYF.

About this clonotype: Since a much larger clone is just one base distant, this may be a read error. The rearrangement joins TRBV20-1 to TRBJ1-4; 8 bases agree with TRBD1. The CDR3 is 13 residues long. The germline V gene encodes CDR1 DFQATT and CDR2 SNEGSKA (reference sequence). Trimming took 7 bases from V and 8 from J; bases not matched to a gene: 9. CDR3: CSDLGQGGEKLFF. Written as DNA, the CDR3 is TGCAGTGATCTTGGACAGGGTGGGGAAAAACTGTTTTTT.

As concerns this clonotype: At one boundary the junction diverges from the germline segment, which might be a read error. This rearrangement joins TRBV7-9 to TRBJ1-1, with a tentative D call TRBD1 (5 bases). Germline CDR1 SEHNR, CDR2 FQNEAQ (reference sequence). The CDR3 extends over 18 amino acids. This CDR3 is CASSQEPGGGGSNTEAFF. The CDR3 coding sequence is TGCGCCAGCAGCCAAGAACCCGGTGGGGGGGGGTCGAACACTGAAGCTTTCTTT.

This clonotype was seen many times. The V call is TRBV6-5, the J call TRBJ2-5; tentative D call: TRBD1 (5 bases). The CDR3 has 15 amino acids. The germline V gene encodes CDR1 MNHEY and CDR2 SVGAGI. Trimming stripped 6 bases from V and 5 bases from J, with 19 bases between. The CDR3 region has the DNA TGTGCCAGCAGCGCCATACGGCAGGGATGGGAGACCCAGTACTTC. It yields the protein CASSAIRQGWETQYF.

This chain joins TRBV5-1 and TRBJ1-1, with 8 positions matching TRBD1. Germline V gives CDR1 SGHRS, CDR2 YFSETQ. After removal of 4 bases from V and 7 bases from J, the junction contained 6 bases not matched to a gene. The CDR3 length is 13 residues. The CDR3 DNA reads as TGCGCCAGCAGCCCGGACAGGGTTGATGAAGCTTTCTTT. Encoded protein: CASSPDRVDEAFF.

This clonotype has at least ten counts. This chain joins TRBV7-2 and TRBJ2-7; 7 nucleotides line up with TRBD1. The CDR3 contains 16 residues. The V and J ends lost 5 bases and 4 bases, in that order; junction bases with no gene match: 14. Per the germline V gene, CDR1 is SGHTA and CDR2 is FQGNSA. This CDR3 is CASSDSTGVGLYEQYF. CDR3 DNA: TGTGCCAGCAGCGACTCCACAGGGGTAGGTTTGTACGAGCAGTACTTC.